This T cell receptor (beta chain) was sequenced in a study of response to subunit inactivated influenza vaccine. Findings and limits, study-wide: The authors suggested that every seasonal influenza vaccination recruits few new T cells.

TCRdb re-derived calls from the RT-PCR reads in MiXCR, one entry per CDR3 protein. Among about 310,000 distinct CDR3 sequences listed, 22% were seen once. As to this clonotype: Its antigen remains unknown.

With 5 bases clipped from V and 2 bases from J, the junction kept 2 bases outside the gene matches. There are 14 residues in the CDR3. CDR1 SQVTM and CDR2 ANQGSEA come from the germline V gene. The specimen was PBMCs from blood, collected 21 months after vaccination. The source is a man aged 45 to 70 who received an inactivated influenza vaccine. This chain uses TRBV29-1 with TRBJ2-1; TRBD2 aligns across 11 bases. The CDR3 sequence is CSVFSGGAYNEQFF. CDR3 bases: TGCAGCGTTTTTAGCGGGGGGGCCTACAATGAGCAGTTCTTC.